This is a list of T cell receptor beta chains from one sample in a study of blood T cell repertoires in COVID-19. The protocol was immunoSEQ multiplex PCR, while the TCRdb copy is restricted to in-frame clones and leaves out a portion. The repertoire holds about 34,000 clones, with around 75% as singletons. The source material was peripheral blood. The receptors originated from an elderly man with active or convalescent COVID-19. CDR3s include the opening cysteine and the closing phenylalanine or tryptophan. Fields, in order: J gene, V gene, clone size, D gene, CDR3 protein, CDR3 DNA. A D gene is named only where the DNA matches it firmly. Clone size appears in some rows only: once, few, many, or a class for an expanded clone.

>TRBJ1-5|TRBV2|once|TRBD1
CASSEMGQDLAQHF
TGTGCCAGCAGTGAAATGGGACAGGATTTGGCCCAGCATTTT
>TRBJ2-7|TRBV6-2/TRBV6-3|-|TRBD2
CASSSLAGGPGEQYF
TGTGCCAGCAGTTCATTAGCGGGAGGGCCGGGGGAGCAGTACTTC
>TRBJ2-6|TRBV28|once|-
CASSMTPGSGANVLTF
TGTGCCAGCAGTATGACTCCGGGCTCTGGGGCCAACGTCCTGACTTTC
>TRBJ1-5|TRBV20-1|-|TRBD1
CSASRGTGENQPQHF
TGCAGTGCTAGTAGGGGGACAGGGGAGAATCAGCCCCAGCATTTT
>TRBJ1-5|TRBV27|-|TRBD1
CASNRQGINQPQHF
TGTGCCAGCAATAGACAGGGGATCAATCAGCCCCAGCATTTT
>TRBJ2-7|TRBV19|-|TRBD1
CASSIPGQGFYEQYF
TGTGCCAGTAGTATCCCCGGACAGGGGTTCTACGAGCAGTACTTC
>TRBJ2-7|TRBV3-1/TRBV3-2|-|-
CASSQRGGGEQYF
TGTGCCAGCAGCCAAAGGGGGGGTGGCGAGCAGTACTTC
>TRBJ1-2|TRBV28|-|TRBD1
CASSFIGDSYGYTF
TGTGCCAGCAGTTTCATCGGGGACAGCTATGGCTACACCTTC
>TRBJ2-7|TRBV11-3|few|TRBD2
CASSLLWEGAYEQYF
TGTGCCAGCAGCCTATTGTGGGAGGGCGCGTACGAGCAGTACTTC
>TRBJ1-1|TRBV11-2|-|TRBD1
CASSFDRGTEAFF
TGTGCCAGCAGCTTCGACAGGGGCACTGAAGCTTTCTTT
>TRBJ2-2|TRBV4-1|-|TRBD2
CASSPREREGELFF
TGCGCCAGCAGCCCGAGGGAGCGGGAGGGGGAGCTGTTTTTT
>TRBJ2-7|TRBV12-3/TRBV12-4|-|-
CASSLMGDYEQYF
TGTGCCAGCAGTTTAATGGGCGACTACGAGCAGTACTTC
>TRBJ1-4|TRBV5-1|-|-
CASSLVTAGDEKLFF
TGCGCCAGCAGCTTGGTGACCGCGGGTGATGAAAAACTGTTTTTT
>TRBJ2-3|TRBV6-5|-|TRBD2
CASSGSGVEQYF
TGTGCCAGCAGCGGTAGCGGGGTGGAGCAGTATTTT
>TRBJ1-6|TRBV2|-|TRBD1
CASKPGTGVNSPLHF
TGTGCCAGCAAACCAGGGACAGGAGTTAATTCACCCCTCCACTTT
>TRBJ1-2|TRBV6-6|-|TRBD1
CASSKTGAYGYTF
TGTGCCAGCAGTAAGACAGGGGCCTATGGCTACACCTTC
>TRBJ2-5|TRBV3-1/TRBV3-2|-|-
CASSQENTRHGETQYF
TGTGCCAGCAGCCAAGAGAATACGAGACATGGGGAGACCCAGTACTTC
>TRBJ1-4|TRBV18|-|-
CASSPQGTNEKLFF
TGTGCCAGCTCACCACAGGGGACTAATGAAAAACTGTTTTTT
>TRBJ2-7|TRBV12-5|-|TRBD1
CASAPGQGSYEQYF
TGTGCTAGTGCCCCAGGACAGGGCTCCTACGAGCAGTACTTC
>TRBJ2-5|TRBV6-4|-|-
CASNPEETQYF
TGTGCCAGCAACCCGGAAGAGACCCAGTACTTC
>TRBJ2-2|TRBV5-1|-|-
CASSRMTGTTGELFF
TGCGCCAGCAGCAGAATGACAGGCACCACCGGGGAGCTGTTTTTT
>TRBJ2-3|TRBV7-9|-|-
CASSLGTGTDTQYF
TGTGCCAGCAGCTTAGGAACGGGAACAGATACGCAGTATTTT
>TRBJ2-7|TRBV18|-|TRBD1
CASSPSTGVEQYF
TGTGCCAGCTCACCCTCAACAGGGGTAGAGCAGTACTTC
>TRBJ2-7|TRBV3-1/TRBV3-2|-|TRBD2
CASSQTSGVWYEQYF
TGTGCCAGCAGCCAAACTAGCGGGGTTTGGTACGAGCAGTACTTC
>TRBJ1-3|TRBV30|-|-
CAWSTGNSGNTIYF
TGTGCCTGGAGTACAGGAAACTCTGGAAACACCATATATTTT
>TRBJ2-7|TRBV29-1|-|-
CSARSQASYEQYF
TGCAGCGCTAGGTCGCAGGCGAGCTACGAGCAGTACTTC
>TRBJ2-3|TRBV6-1|-|TRBD2
CASSDYSGSTDTQYF
TGTGCCAGCAGTGATTATAGCGGGAGCACAGATACGCAGTATTTT
>TRBJ1-5|TRBV19|-|TRBD1
CASSARSGTDYGQPQHF
TGTGCCAGTAGTGCGCGATCCGGGACAGATTATGGTCAGCCCCAGCATTTT
>TRBJ2-2|TRBV28|few|TRBD1
CASSSRADRGSGELFF
TGTGCCAGCAGTTCCAGGGCGGACAGGGGCTCCGGGGAGCTGTTTTTT
>TRBJ2-7|TRBV5-8|-|-
CASSRSRGFYYEQYF
TGTGCCAGCAGCAGATCGCGGGGCTTCTACTACGAGCAGTACTTC
>TRBJ2-5|TRBV5-1|few|-
CATSDQGETQYF
TGCGCCACCTCAGACCAGGGAGAGACCCAGTACTTC
>TRBJ1-2|TRBV11-2|-|-
CASSLGGGNYYGYTF
TGTGCCAGCAGCTTAGGGGGCGGGAATTACTATGGCTACACCTTC
>TRBJ2-6|TRBV5-6|-|-
CASSSLDRRTSSGANVLTF
TGTGCCAGCAGCTCCCTAGACAGGCGGACCAGCTCTGGGGCCAACGTCCTGACTTTC
>TRBJ2-3|TRBV4-3|-|-
CASSQDGARDTQYF
TGCGCCAGCAGCCAAGATGGGGCGAGGGATACGCAGTATTTT
>TRBJ1-5|TRBV20-1|-|-
CSASLNQPQHF
TGCAGTGCTAGCTTGAATCAGCCCCAGCATTTT
>TRBJ2-1|TRBV3-1/TRBV3-2|-|-
CASSPSGQGLNEQFF
TGTGCCAGCAGCCCCAGTGGGCAGGGTCTAAATGAGCAGTTCTTC
>TRBJ1-2|TRBV5-1|-|TRBD1
CASSFSGQGSGYTF
TGCGCCAGCAGCTTTTCGGGACAGGGTTCAGGCTACACCTTC
>TRBJ2-1|TRBV3-1/TRBV3-2|-|TRBD1
CASSQEGQGRDNEQFF
TGTGCCAGCAGCCAAGAGGGACAGGGAAGGGACAATGAGCAGTTCTTC
>TRBJ1-5|TRBV27|once|-
CASRKGEFDQPQHF
TGTGCCAGCAGGAAAGGGGAATTTGATCAGCCCCAGCATTTT
>TRBJ1-1|TRBV7-8|-|TRBD1
CASSPSWTGVSEAFF
TGTGCCAGCAGCCCATCATGGACAGGCGTATCTGAAGCTTTCTTT
>TRBJ2-1|TRBV28|-|TRBD2
CASSLWSLAGGYNEQFF
TGTGCCAGCAGTTTATGGTCCCTAGCGGGAGGGTACAATGAGCAGTTCTTC
>TRBJ1-2|TRBV4-3|-|-
CASSRAGVAAGYTF
TGCGCCAGCAGCCGAGCAGGGGTAGCAGCTGGCTACACCTTC
>TRBJ1-4|TRBV20-1|-|-
CSASKGMNEKLFF
TGCAGTGCTAGTAAGGGGATGAATGAAAAACTGTTTTTT
>TRBJ2-2|TRBV19|-|TRBD2
CVSRTSAVGELFF
TGTGTCAGTCGGACTAGCGCGGTCGGGGAGCTGTTTTTT
>TRBJ2-7|TRBV7-8|-|TRBD2
CASSRLAVASYEQYF
TGTGCCAGCAGCCGCCTAGCGGTCGCCTCCTACGAGCAGTACTTC